The 30 T cell receptor beta chains listed next were all sequenced from one sample in a study of cytomegalovirus exposure and HLA in healthy donors. Use of 60 Vbeta and 13 Jbeta primers characterized the PCR. Profiling relied on immunoSEQ multiplex PCR, and the TCRdb table lists in-frame clones only, not all of them. Among more than 95,000 clones, approximately 80% were seen once, and the ten largest hold 9.5% to 15%. Source material: PBMCs. The receptors shown here come from a woman in her 40s in good health and CMV-seropositive.

This clone has a single count. The chain combines TRBV2 with TRBJ1-1; D uncertain. The length of the CDR3 is 15 residues. Germline V gene sequence: CDR1 SNHLY, CDR2 FYNNEI. V lost 6 bases to trimming and J lost 1 base, with 15 bases between them. The CDR3 sequence: CASSPTFGRNTEAFF. CDR3 in DNA: TGTGCCAGCAGCCCCACCTTTGGCAGGAACACTGAAGCTTTCTTT. The full variable domain, with the rest looked up from reference TRBV2 and TRBJ1-1, is EPEVTQTPSHQVTQMGQEVILRCVPISNHLYFYWYRQILGQKVEFLVSFYNNEISEKSEIFDDQFSVERPDGSNFTLKIRSTKLEDSAMYFCASSPTFGRNTEAFFGQGTRLTVV.

The chain employs TRBV5-4 and TRBJ2-1, with 11 bases identical to TRBD2. This CDR3 is 15 amino acids long. Trimming took 4 bases from V and 12 from J; bases not matched to a gene: 12. In germline, CDR1 is SGHNT, CDR2 YYREEE (reference sequence). CDR3 protein: CASSRGLAAGDRQFF. The CDR3 coding sequence is TGTGCCAGCAGCCGGGGACTAGCGGCCGGGGATAGGCAGTTCTTC.

This clone showed up just a few times. The J gene is TRBJ1-1, the V gene TRBV5-6; 7 bases fit TRBD1. Germline V gene data show CDR1 as SGHDT and CDR2 as YYEEEE. The CDR3 consists of 13 residues. Trimming at V came to 10 bases and at J to 4 bases, leaving 10 bases not matched to a gene. CDR3 DNA sequence: TGTGCCGGAGGGTCCAGGGGGAGCACTGAAGCTTTCTTT. Encoded protein: CAGGSRGSTEAFF.

The chain carries TRBV4-1 and TRBJ2-5; D unclear. Germline values: CDR1 MGHRA, CDR2 YSYEKL. CDR3 length equals 15 residues. Trimming pared 0 bases from V and 2 bases from J, leaving 10 bases between. CDR3 loop: CASSQERPVQETQYF. In nucleotides, the CDR3 is TGCGCCAGCAGCCAAGAGAGGCCAGTTCAAGAGACCCAGTACTTC.

CDR3 DNA: TGTGCCAGCAGCCCCGACAGTAATGAAAAACTGTTTTTT. Translation gives CASSPDSNEKLFF. The chain has TRBV7-9 and TRBJ1-4; weak D call: TRBD1 (5 bases). V was clipped by 5 bases and J by 4 bases, with 8 bases between them. The V gene's germline CDR1 is SEHNR and CDR2 FQNEAQ (reference sequence). This CDR3 is built from 13 residues.

The table lists this clone with a count of one. In nucleotides, the CDR3 is TGTGCCAGCACCCTAACGACAGGGCGCGGAAACACCATATATTTT. It yields the protein CASTLTTGRGNTIYF. The chain couples TRBV6-5 to TRBJ1-3, with 7 bases aligning to TRBD1. Germline V gene data show CDR1 as MNHEY and CDR2 as SVGAGI. CDR3 length: 15 amino acids. V trimming: 7 bases; J trimming: 4 bases; junction bases outside the gene matches: 10.

The chain is built from TRBV6-5 and TRBJ2-1; D is ambiguous. Trimming shortened V by 2 bases and J by 6 bases, and 5 bases separated the two germline ends. The CDR3 sequence is 12 residues long. Per the germline V gene, CDR1 is MNHEY and CDR2 is SVGAGI. This CDR3 reads CASSYAGNEQFF. The CDR3 coding sequence is TGTGCCAGCAGTTACGCCGGCAATGAGCAGTTCTTC.

In the case of this clone: At one boundary the junction diverges from the germline segment, which might be a read error. This sample includes further DNA sequences coding for the same CDR3. This chain uses TRBV7-3 with TRBJ2-5; D may be TRBD1 (5 bases). The V gene's germline CDR1 is SGHTA and CDR2 FQGTGA. The CDR3 loop spans 13 amino acids. The CDR3 nucleotides read TGCGCCAGCAGCTTAAGTAAGGGGGAGACCCAGTACTTC. Its protein product is CASSLSKGETQYF.

The chain employs TRBV7-9 and TRBJ2-1; 11 nucleotides match TRBD2. The CDR3 consists of 15 residues. Germline CDR1 is SEHNR and CDR2 is FQNEAQ (reference sequence). V shed 6 bases and J 7 bases; nucleotides not matched to a gene: 8. CDR3 in amino acids: CASSQRTSGLNEQFF. CDR3 nucleotides: TGTGCCAGCAGTCAACGGACTAGCGGGTTAAATGAGCAGTTCTTC. The full variable domain, its missing parts supplied by reference TRBV7-9 and TRBJ2-1, is DTGVSQNPRHKITKRGQNVTFRCDPISEHNRLYWYRQTLGQGPEFLTYFQNEAQLEKSRLLSDRFSAERPKGSFSTLEIQRTEQGDSAMYLCASSQRTSGLNEQFFGPGTRLTVL.

The chain joins TRBV5-6 to TRBJ2-5; 8 bases are a match to TRBD1. The germline V gene has CDR1 SGHDT and CDR2 YYEEEE. There are 13 residues in the CDR3. Trimming at V came to 4 bases and at J to 7 bases, leaving 6 bases not matched to a gene. The chain's CDR3 is CASSQTGEVTQYF. CDR3 nucleotide sequence: TGTGCCAGCAGCCAGACAGGGGAGGTGACCCAGTACTTC.

The rearrangement uses TRBV5-1 and TRBJ2-1, with 8 bases aligning to TRBD2. CDR1 and CDR2 (germline): SGHRS, YFSETQ. This CDR3 has 14 residues. V gave up 4 bases and J gave up 6 bases; unmatched junction bases: 6. The CDR3 protein is CASSPTSAINEQFF. Here the CDR3 DNA reads TGCGCCAGCAGCCCGACTAGCGCCATCAATGAGCAGTTCTTC.

DNA of the CDR3: TGTGCCAGCAGCCGGACAGGGGTTAGCAATCAGCCCCAGCATTTT. Amino acid sequence: CASSRTGVSNQPQHF. This chain connects TRBV7-2 to TRBJ1-5, with 9 bases aligning to TRBD1. After removal of 5 bases from V and 0 bases from J, the junction contained 2 bases not matched to a gene. Germline V gene lookup returns CDR1 SGHTA and CDR2 FQGNSA. The length of the CDR3 is 15 residues.

The rearrangement joins TRBV5-6 to TRBJ1-5, with 7 positions matching TRBD1. Trimming at V came to 4 bases and at J to 5 bases, leaving 6 bases not matched to a gene. CDR3 length equals 14 residues. In germline, CDR1 is SGHDT, CDR2 YYEEEE. The CDR3 is CASSVDRDDQPQHF. CDR3 DNA: TGTGCCAGCAGCGTCGACAGGGACGATCAGCCCCAGCATTTT.

The rearrangement links TRBV11-3 to TRBJ2-1; 8 bases match TRBD1. The V and J ends lost 3 bases and 2 bases, in that order; junction bases with no gene match: 3. Germline CDR1 and CDR2: SGHNT and YENEEA. There are 15 residues in the CDR3. Here the CDR3 DNA reads TGTGCCAGCAGCTTGGGACAGGCCACCTACAATGAGCAGTTCTTC. This encodes CASSLGQATYNEQFF.

J is TRBJ2-5 and V is TRBV29-1; 7 bases are a match to TRBD1. V lost 3 bases, J lost 3 bases, and 4 bases stayed unmatched. Germline loops: CDR1 SQVTM, CDR2 ANQGSEA. The CDR3 length is 13 residues. In DNA form, the CDR3 reads TGCAGCGTTGACACAACAGGGGAAGAGACCCAGTACTTC. Translated: CSVDTTGEETQYF.

This chain links TRBV6-1 with TRBJ2-1; 8 nucleotides match TRBD1. V lost 5 bases and J lost 5; bases outside the gene matches: 5. CDR3 length: 14 residues. Looked up from germline, CDR1 is MNHNS and CDR2 is SASEGT. The CDR3 protein is CASSNAGGHNEQFF. CDR3 in DNA: TGTGCCAGCAGTAACGCAGGGGGCCACAATGAGCAGTTCTTC.

On this clone itself: Other DNA sequences in this sample translate to the same CDR3. The rearrangement uses TRBV5-1 and TRBJ1-1, with 7 bases fitting TRBD1. CDR1 is SGHRS and CDR2 is YFSETQ in the germline V gene. The CDR3 is made up of 13 amino acids. The V segment lost 7 bases and the J segment 0 bases; nucleotides outside the gene matches: 3. CDR3: CASSGTVNTEAFF. CDR3 bases: TGCGCCAGCTCAGGGACAGTGAACACTGAAGCTTTCTTT.

This clone was picked up a small number of times. The J gene is TRBJ1-1, the V gene TRBV29-1, with D possibly TRBD1 on 5 matching bases. V lost 1 base to trimming and J lost 3 bases, with 9 bases between them. Germline V gene data show CDR1 as SQVTM and CDR2 as ANQGSEA. The CDR3 length is 13 residues. The CDR3 loop is CSVEVRGDTEAFF. The CDR3 coding sequence is TGCAGCGTTGAAGTTCGGGGGGACACTGAAGCTTTCTTT.

This sequence joins TRBV6-1 and TRBJ1-2, with 8 bases aligning to TRBD1. The CDR3 length is 15 residues. The ends lost 2 bases at V and 4 bases at J; junction bases unmatched: 6. Germline CDR1 reads MNHNS; CDR2 reads SASEGT. The CDR3 protein is CASSESGTGLYGYTF. The CDR3 nucleotides read TGTGCCAGCAGTGAATCAGGGACAGGACTCTATGGCTACACCTTC.

This chain joins TRBV25-1 and TRBJ1-2, with a weak D call TRBD1 (6 bases). CDR1 MGHDK and CDR2 SYGVNS come from the germline V gene. CDR3 length equals 13 residues. V was shortened by 5 bases and J by 5 bases, with 12 bases between the two germline ends. CDR3 loop: CASSKQGLYGYTF. CDR3 nucleotide sequence: TGTGCCAGCAGTAAACAGGGATTGTATGGCTACACCTTC.

The chain links TRBV27 to TRBJ2-4; TRBD2 aligns across 8 bases. Germline V gene data show CDR1 as MNHEY and CDR2 as SMNVEV (reference sequence). V was pared by 2 bases and J by 0 bases, with 3 bases of the junction left unmatched. The CDR3 loop spans 16 amino acids. Written as DNA, the CDR3 is TGTGCCAGCAGTTTACGGCTAGCGGGAGCCAAAAACATTCAGTACTTC. This gives the protein CASSLRLAGAKNIQYF.

V is TRBV19 and J is TRBJ2-3; D remains ambiguous. The CDR3 has 15 amino acids. V dropped 2 bases and J dropped 2 bases, with 11 bases sitting between them. Germline V gene sequence: CDR1 LNHDA, CDR2 SQIVND (reference sequence). The CDR3 DNA is TGTGCCAGTAGTATAAGACTCCAAAACACAGATACGCAGTATTTT. Its translation: CASSIRLQNTDTQYF.

This chain connects TRBV30 to TRBJ2-7; TRBD1 matches at 8 bases. V lost 1 base and J lost 0; bases outside the gene matches: 5. Looked up from germline, CDR1 is GTSNPN and CDR2 is SVGIG (reference sequence). The CDR3 has 15 residues. The CDR3 sequence is CAWSDLQGGSYEQYF. The CDR3 region has the DNA TGTGCCTGGAGTGACCTACAGGGGGGCTCCTACGAGCAGTACTTC.

The chain employs TRBV5-1 and TRBJ1-2, with a possible D match to TRBD1 (6 bases). CDR3 length equals 16 residues. Germline CDR1 reads SGHRS; CDR2 reads YFSETQ. V was pared by 0 bases and J by 7 bases, with 19 bases between. CDR3 DNA: TGCGCCAGCAGCTTGGAATGGGGCAGGGGAGAACGTGGCTACACCTTC. It encodes CASSLEWGRGERGYTF.

The chain uses TRBV18 and TRBJ1-3, with a weak D call TRBD1 (5 bases). V lost 1 base to trimming and J lost 4 bases, with 8 bases between them. This CDR3 contains 14 residues. Germline loops: CDR1 KGHSH, CDR2 LQKENI. The DNA for the CDR3 is TGTGCCAGCTCACCACTGACAGACGGAAACACCATATATTTT. Its protein is CASSPLTDGNTIYF.

V usage is TRBV29-1 and J usage is TRBJ2-7, with 8 positions matching TRBD2. Germline lookup yields CDR1 SQVTM and CDR2 ANQGSEA. Trimming cost V 4 bases and J 4 bases; bases outside gene matches: 6. The CDR3 extends over 13 amino acids. CDR3 residues: CSVAAGLGYEQYF. The CDR3 DNA is TGCAGCGTTGCCGCGGGACTAGGGTACGAGCAGTACTTC.

This rearrangement joins TRBV7-9 to TRBJ2-1; 9 bases line up with TRBD2. There are 13 residues in the CDR3. Germline V gene data show CDR1 as SEHNR and CDR2 as FQNEAQ (reference sequence). V shed 2 bases and J 9 bases; nucleotides not matched to a gene: 2. CDR3 coding DNA: TGTGCCAGCAGCTTATTAGCGGGAGCTGAGCAGTTCTTC. Its translation: CASSLLAGAEQFF.

V usage is TRBV5-1 and J usage is TRBJ2-1; 9 bases agree with TRBD1. The CDR3 sequence is 18 residues long. The junction had 13 bases not matched to a gene; V was cut back by 1 base and J by 5 bases. Germline V CDR1 and CDR2: SGHRS, YFSETQ. The CDR3 DNA is TGCGCCAGCAGCTTGCACCTGCTCGGGACAGGGCTTGACAATGAGCAGTTCTTC. This encodes CASSLHLLGTGLDNEQFF.

The chain recombines TRBV19 with TRBJ1-2; D possibly corresponds to TRBD1 (5 bases). V was cut by 0 bases and J by 7 bases, with 12 bases left in between. The CDR3 is 14 amino acids. Germline V gene data show CDR1 as LNHDA and CDR2 as SQIVND (reference sequence). CDR3 residues: CASSIEGAGSGYTF. DNA of the CDR3: TGTGCCAGTAGTATAGAAGGGGCAGGATCTGGCTACACCTTC.

The rearrangement uses TRBV2 and TRBJ1-2; D not certain. This CDR3 is 13 amino acids long. Per germline, CDR1 SNHLY and CDR2 FYNNEI. V was shortened by 7 bases and J by 3 bases, with 12 bases between the two germline ends. CDR3 sequence: CASTLSPDYGYTF. The CDR3 coding sequence is TGTGCCAGCACCCTCTCCCCAGACTATGGCTACACCTTC. The whole variable domain, filled in from reference TRBV2 and TRBJ1-2, reads EPEVTQTPSHQVTQMGQEVILRCVPISNHLYFYWYRQILGQKVEFLVSFYNNEISEKSEIFDDQFSVERPDGSNFTLKIRSTKLEDSAMYFCASTLSPDYGYTFGSGTRLTVV.